The 12 T cell receptor beta chains below come from one sample, sequenced in a study of blood T cells in healthy people across ages. For the second PCR, which ran for about 6 to 11 cycles, a sample-barcoded 5' primer and a J-beta primer mix were used. Each CDR3 protein is one row after TCRdb ran MiXCR on the 5' RACE reads. The data show 1.5 million to 2 million distinct CDR3 sequences, about 35% seen once. Sequenced: blood. The receptors originated from a woman aged 25 to 45 in good health.

This clonotype was recorded a few times. This chain joins TRBV11-2 and TRBJ2-5; TRBD1 agrees at 8 bases. J gave up 2 bases and V 2 bases, and 4 bases lay outside the gene matches. The V gene's germline CDR1 is SGHAT and CDR2 FQNNGV. The CDR3 has 15 amino acids. CDR3 sequence reads: CASSLTTGVQETQYF. Here the CDR3 DNA reads TGTGCCAGCAGCTTAACGACAGGGGTTCAAGAGACCCAGTACTTC. The whole variable domain, filled in from reference TRBV11-2 and TRBJ2-5, reads EAGVAQSPRYKIIEKRQSVAFWCNPISGHATLYWYQQILGQGPKLLIQFQNNGVVDDSQLPKDRFSAERLKGVDSTLKIQPAKLEDSAVYLCASSLTTGVQETQYFGPGTRLLVL.

This clonotype was seen ten or more times. The chain joins TRBV3-1 to TRBJ2-3; D possibly corresponds to TRBD2 (6 bases). Germline-derived CDR1 and CDR2 are LGHDT and YNNKEL (reference sequence). The length of the CDR3 is 14 residues. Trimming left V 0 bases short and J 3 bases short, with 7 bases between. CDR3: CASSQEGLTDTQYF. DNA of the CDR3: TGTGCCAGCAGCCAAGAGGGACTTACAGATACGCAGTATTTT.

This clonotype was recorded a few times. The junction departs from the called germline gene at one end, perhaps through a read error. This chain joins TRBV12-3 or TRBV12-4 and TRBJ2-7; D gene uncertain. This CDR3 is 11 amino acids long. CDR3 loop: CASTLNGEQYF. CDR3 nucleotides: TGTGCCAGCACTTTAAATGGCGAGCAGTACTTC.

This clonotype was seen more than once but under ten times. This chain joins TRBV12-3 or TRBV12-4 and TRBJ1-5; D not certain. This CDR3 contains 13 residues. Trimming took 4 bases from V and 6 from J, leaving 10 bases between them. The chain's CDR3 is CASSSGIVQPQHF. The CDR3, as DNA: TGTGCCAGCAGTTCGGGTATCGTTCAGCCCCAGCATTTT.

CDR3 bases: TGTGCCAGCAGCGTTTGGCTGGCGAGCTCGGGGGGTGAGCAGTTCTTC. It is translated as CASSVWLASSGGEQFF. The chain combines TRBV9 with TRBJ2-1; 7 bases match TRBD2. The CDR3 has 16 residues. V lost 2 bases to trimming and J lost 9 bases; unmatched junction nucleotides: 14. Germline-derived CDR1 and CDR2 are SGDLS and YYNGEE.

Regarding this clonotype: Compared with germline, one end of the junction differs, possibly owing to a read error. The chain has TRBV15 and TRBJ2-3; D gene unclear. The length of the CDR3 is 17 residues. Germline V CDR1 and CDR2: LNHNV, YYDKDF (reference sequence). CDR3 DNA sequence: TGTGCCACCGGCAGAGACGAACACGGACCTAGCACAGATACGCAGTATTTT. Encoded protein: CATGRDEHGPSTDTQYF.

In this sample, this clonotype turned up many times. The junction departs from the called germline gene at one end, perhaps through a read error. The chain joins TRBV5-1 to TRBJ2-7, with a possible D match to TRBD1 (5 bases). Per the germline V gene, CDR1 is SGHRS and CDR2 is YFSETQ. CDR3 length: 12 residues. In nucleotides, the CDR3 is TGTGCCAGCAGCTTAGACAGATACGAGCAGTACTTC. It translates to CASSLDRYEQYF. The whole variable domain, filled in from reference TRBV5-1 and TRBJ2-7, reads KAGVTQTPRYLIKTRGQQVTLSCSPISGHRSVSWYQQTPGQGLQFLFEYFSETQRNKGNFPGRFSGRQFSNSRSEMNVSTLELGDSALYLCASSLDRYEQYFGPGTRLTVT.

This chain connects TRBV7-6 to TRBJ2-1; unclear D gene. The CDR3 has 13 residues. Germline CDR1 and CDR2: SGHVS and FNYEAQ. Trimming pared 5 bases from V and 9 bases from J, leaving 14 bases between. CDR3 region: CASSPPSSPEQFF. The CDR3 coding sequence is TGTGCCAGCAGCCCCCCATCTAGTCCTGAGCAGTTCTTC.

This chain connects TRBV7-2 to TRBJ2-1; D is unresolved. Looked up from germline, CDR1 is SGHTA and CDR2 is FQGNSA. With 5 bases removed from V and 2 bases from J, the gap between germline ends came to 13 bases. The CDR3 loop spans 15 amino acids. The CDR3 sequence: CASSIEKSPYNEQFF. The CDR3 coding sequence is TGTGCCAGCAGCATCGAAAAGAGCCCCTACAATGAGCAGTTCTTC.

This clonotype was counted a single time. The gene calls are TRBV11-2 and TRBJ1-4; D gene uncertain. This CDR3 contains 12 residues. Germline values: CDR1 SGHAT, CDR2 FQNNGV. V was clipped by 7 bases and J by 8 bases, with 11 bases between them. The CDR3 nucleotides are TGTGCCAGCACCGATCGACCGGAAAAACTGTTTTTT. This encodes CASTDRPEKLFF.

Only a few counts were recorded for this clonotype. V is TRBV20-1 and J is TRBJ2-3; 9 bases line up with TRBD2. Germline CDR1 and CDR2: DFQATT and SNEGSKA (reference sequence). V dropped 5 bases and J dropped 3; count of bases not matched to a gene: 9. The CDR3 is 15 amino acids. The CDR3 DNA follows: TGCAGTGCTCCCGGACTAGCGATACGTACAGATACGCAGTATTTT. This translates into CSAPGLAIRTDTQYF.

The chain has TRBV4-1 and TRBJ1-2; D not certain. This CDR3 region has 15 residues. CDR1 MGHRA and CDR2 YSYEKL come from the germline V gene. V lost 2 bases and J lost 0, with 10 bases in between. The CDR3 spells CASSQRRDSNYGYTF. CDR3 DNA sequence: TGCGCCAGCAGCCAAAGACGGGATTCTAACTATGGCTACACCTTC.